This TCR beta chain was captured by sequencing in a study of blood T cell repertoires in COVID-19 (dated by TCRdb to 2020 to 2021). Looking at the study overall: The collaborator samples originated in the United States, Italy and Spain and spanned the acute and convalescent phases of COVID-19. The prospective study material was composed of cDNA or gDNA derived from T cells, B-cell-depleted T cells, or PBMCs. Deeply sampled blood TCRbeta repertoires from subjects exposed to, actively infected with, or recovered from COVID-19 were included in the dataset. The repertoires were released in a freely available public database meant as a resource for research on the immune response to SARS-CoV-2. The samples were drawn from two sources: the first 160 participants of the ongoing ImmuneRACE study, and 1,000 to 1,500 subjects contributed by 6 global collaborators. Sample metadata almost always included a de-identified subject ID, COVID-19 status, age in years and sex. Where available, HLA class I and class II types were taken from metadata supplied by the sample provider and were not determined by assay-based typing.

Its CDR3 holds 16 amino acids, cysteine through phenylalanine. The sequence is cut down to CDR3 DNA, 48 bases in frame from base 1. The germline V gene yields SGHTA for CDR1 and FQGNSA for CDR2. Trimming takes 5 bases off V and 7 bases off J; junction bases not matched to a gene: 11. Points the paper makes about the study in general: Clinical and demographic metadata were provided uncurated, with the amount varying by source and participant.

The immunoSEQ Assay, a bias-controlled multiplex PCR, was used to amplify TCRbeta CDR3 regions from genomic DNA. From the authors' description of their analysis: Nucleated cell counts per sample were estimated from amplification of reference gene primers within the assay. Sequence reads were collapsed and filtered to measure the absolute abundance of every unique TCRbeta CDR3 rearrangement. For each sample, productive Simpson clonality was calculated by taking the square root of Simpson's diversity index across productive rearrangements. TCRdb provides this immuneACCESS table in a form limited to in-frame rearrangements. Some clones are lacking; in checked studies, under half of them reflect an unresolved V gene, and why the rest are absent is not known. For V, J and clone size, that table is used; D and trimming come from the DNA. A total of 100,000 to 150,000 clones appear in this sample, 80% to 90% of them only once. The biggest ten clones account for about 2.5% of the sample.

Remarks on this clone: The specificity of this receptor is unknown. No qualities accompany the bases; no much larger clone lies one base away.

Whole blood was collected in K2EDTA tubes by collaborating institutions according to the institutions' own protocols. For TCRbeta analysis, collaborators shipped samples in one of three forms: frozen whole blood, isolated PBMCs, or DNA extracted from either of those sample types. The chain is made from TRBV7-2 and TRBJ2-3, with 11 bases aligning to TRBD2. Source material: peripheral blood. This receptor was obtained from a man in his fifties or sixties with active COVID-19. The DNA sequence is TGTGCCAGCAGCCCTAATAGCGGGGGGGGGACAAATACGCAGTATTTT. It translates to CASSPNSGGGTNTQYF.